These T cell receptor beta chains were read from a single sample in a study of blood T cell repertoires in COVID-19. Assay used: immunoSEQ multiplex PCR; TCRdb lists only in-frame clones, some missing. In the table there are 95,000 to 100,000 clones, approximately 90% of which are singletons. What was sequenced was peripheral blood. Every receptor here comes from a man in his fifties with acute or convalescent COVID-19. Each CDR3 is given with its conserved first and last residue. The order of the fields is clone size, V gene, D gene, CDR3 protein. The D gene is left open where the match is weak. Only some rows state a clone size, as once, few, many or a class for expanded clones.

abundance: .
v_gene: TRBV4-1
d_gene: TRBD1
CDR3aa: CASSQDRWGETQYF

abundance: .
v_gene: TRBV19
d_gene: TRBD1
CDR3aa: CASSIGTAEAFF

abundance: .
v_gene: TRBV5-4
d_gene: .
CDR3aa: CASSRDIQGYEQYF

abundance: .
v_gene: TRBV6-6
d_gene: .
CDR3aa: CASSYSAARGEQYF

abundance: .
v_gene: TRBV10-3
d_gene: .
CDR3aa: CAISSGLNSPLHF

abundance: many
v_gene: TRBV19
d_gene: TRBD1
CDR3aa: CASSNTGGSSPLHF

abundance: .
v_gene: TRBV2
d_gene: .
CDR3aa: CASSEGTHNSPLHF

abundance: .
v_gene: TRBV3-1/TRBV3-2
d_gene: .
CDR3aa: CASSSLVSPNEQFF

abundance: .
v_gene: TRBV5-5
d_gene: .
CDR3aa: CASSLPIGRKRQGSPLHF

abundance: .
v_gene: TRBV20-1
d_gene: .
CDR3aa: CSASLAVGNTIYF

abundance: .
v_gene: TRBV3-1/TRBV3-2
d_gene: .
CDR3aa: CASSPLDSGNTIYF

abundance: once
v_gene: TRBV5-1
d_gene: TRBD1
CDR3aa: CASSLVQGTVFEQYF

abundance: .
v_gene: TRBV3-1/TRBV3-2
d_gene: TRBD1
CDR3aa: CASSQGQGYTEAFF

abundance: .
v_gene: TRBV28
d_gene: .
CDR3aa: CASSLGGTASSYNSPLHF

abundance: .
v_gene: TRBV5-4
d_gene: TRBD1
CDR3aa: CASSSGTGLMNTEAFF

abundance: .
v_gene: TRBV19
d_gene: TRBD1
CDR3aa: CASSVDPRGHGYTF

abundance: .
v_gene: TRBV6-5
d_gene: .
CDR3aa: CASSYDLGNPEAFF

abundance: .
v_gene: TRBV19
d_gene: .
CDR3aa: CASTTTANYGYTF

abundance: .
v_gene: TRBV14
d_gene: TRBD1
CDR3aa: CASSQRQGGRETQYF

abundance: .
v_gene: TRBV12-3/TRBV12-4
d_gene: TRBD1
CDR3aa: CASSLSGTEEAFF

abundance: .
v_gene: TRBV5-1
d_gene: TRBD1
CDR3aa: CASSPGGRNEGYTF

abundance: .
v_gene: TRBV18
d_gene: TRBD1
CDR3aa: CASSPGQTHEKLFF

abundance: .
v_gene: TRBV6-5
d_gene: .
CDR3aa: CASSYSRMNTEAFF

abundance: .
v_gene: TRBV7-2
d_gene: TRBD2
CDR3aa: CASSAFGAGGKETQYF

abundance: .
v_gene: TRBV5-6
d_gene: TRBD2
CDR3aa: CASSLRLSGALSNEQFF